The present T cell receptor (beta chain) was sequenced within a study of blood T cell repertoires in COVID-19. This CDR3 has 18 amino acids. V trimming: 3 bases; J trimming: 1 base; junction bases outside the gene matches: 10. CDR1 is LNHDA and CDR2 is SQIVND in the germline V gene (reference sequence). Produced via immunoSEQ multiplex PCR; TCRdb's table is partial and in-frame only. The sample has about 300,000 clones, about nine tenths seen once. The specimen was peripheral blood. The source of this sequence is a woman aged 35 to 49 who had recovered from COVID-19. This rearrangement joins TRBV19 to TRBJ2-3; 10 nucleotides match TRBD2. CDR3 residues: CASSILLSGGAGTDTQYF. CDR3 bases: TGTGCCAGTAGTATCCTACTCAGCGGGGGGGCAGGCACAGATACGCAGTATTTT.